These T cell receptor beta chains were read from a single sample in a study of siplizumab effects on memory and regulatory T cells. Sequencing was performed with immunoSEQ multiplex PCR; in TCRdb, only in-frame clones are kept and a portion is missing. The data show about 46,000 clones, with about 94% seen just once and roughly 17% held by the top ten. Sequenced: CD8+ T cells sorted from blood. Source of these receptors: a human donor in good health. Each CDR3 is given with its conserved first and last residue. The D gene is left open where the match is weak. Some rows mark clone size as missing; the rest say once, few, many or name a class of expanded clone.

d_call j_call clone_size v_call cdr3_nt cdr3_aa
- TRBJ2-2 - TRBV25-1 TGTGCCAGCTACCGACTTCAGCCCGGGGAGCTGTTTTTT CASYRLQPGELFF
- TRBJ2-7 - TRBV2 TGTGCCAGCAGGGACTTGGGGGATAGAACCTACGAGCAGTACTTC CASRDLGDRTYEQYF
- TRBJ1-3 - TRBV21-1 TGTGCCAGCAGCAAAAATGTCCGGTCTCGGAGAAACACCATATATTTT CASSKNVRSRRNTIYF
- TRBJ2-1 - TRBV9 TGTGCCAGCAGCCCGTACTCCAATGAGCAGTTCTTC CASSPYSNEQFF
TRBD2 TRBJ2-7 - TRBV5-6 TGTGCCAGCAGCTCGAAGCGTAATAGACTAGCACACGAGCAGTACTTC CASSSKRNRLAHEQYF
TRBD1 TRBJ1-2 - TRBV7-9 TGTGCCAGCAGCCTCGGGACAGGGGACAACTATGGCTACACCTTC CASSLGTGDNYGYTF
TRBD2 TRBJ2-1 - TRBV15 TGTGCCACCAGCAGAGAATCTAGCGGGGATTACGAGCAGTTCTTC CATSRESSGDYEQFF
TRBD2 TRBJ2-1 - TRBV28 TGTGCCAGCACCTGGGAATATAAGCGGGAAAGCATGAATGAGCAGTTCTTC CASTWEYKRESMNEQFF
- TRBJ1-5 - TRBV5-1 TGCGCCAGCAGCTTTGAGGGGGGCGATCAGCCCCAGCATTTT CASSFEGGDQPQHF
TRBD2 TRBJ2-5 - TRBV7-8 TGTGCCAGCAGCCCAAGGACTAGCGGGGGAAACTACCAAGAGACCCAGTACTTC CASSPRTSGGNYQETQYF
TRBD2 TRBJ2-7 - TRBV4-1 TGCGCCAGCAGCCTAAAGACCGGCCCTAGCGGGAGCTCCTACGAGCAGTACTTC CASSLKTGPSGSSYEQYF
TRBD2 TRBJ2-1 - TRBV19 TGTGCCAGTAGTATGGGGACTAGCGGGGACAATGAGCAGTTCTTC CASSMGTSGDNEQFF
- TRBJ1-1 once TRBV11-2 TGTGCCAGCAGCTATGCGACAGAGGAAGCTTTCTTT CASSYATEEAFF
- TRBJ2-7 once TRBV19 TGTGCCAGTGCGAGTTCCGGAAGCTCCTACGAGCAGTACTTC CASASSGSSYEQYF
- TRBJ1-6 - TRBV5-4 TGTGCCAGCAGTCCCGGACCGCAAAGGGAGGCACCCCTCCACTTT CASSPGPQREAPLHF
- TRBJ1-5 - TRBV28 TGTGCCAGCAGTTTGGGACCTGACCGGGACAATCAGCCCCAGCATTTT CASSLGPDRDNQPQHF
- TRBJ1-5 - TRBV28 TGTGCCAGCAGCTTGGGCTTCAGGGCTGAGGGTCAGCCCCAGCATTTT CASSLGFRAEGQPQHF
TRBD2 TRBJ2-2 - TRBV27 TGTGCCAGCACGGATTTGACGGGAGGGAACACCGGGGAGCTGTTTTTT CASTDLTGGNTGELFF
TRBD2 TRBJ2-1 - TRBV27 TGTGCCAGCAGTCCCAGACTAGCGGGAGTCCGCGACAATGAGCAGTTCTTC CASSPRLAGVRDNEQFF
TRBD1 TRBJ1-2 - TRBV25-1 TGTGCCAGCAGTGCCCCTGACAGGGCGCCCTGCCCCCTCTATGGCTACACCTTC CASSAPDRAPCPLYGYTF
- TRBJ2-4 few TRBV6-1 TGTGCCAGCTATGGAGAGCGGGTGAAAAACATTCAGTACTTC CASYGERVKNIQYF
- TRBJ2-1 - TRBV7-3 TGTGCCAGCAGCTTAGATTTCAGCCGGAGTATTGATGAGCAGTTCTTC CASSLDFSRSIDEQFF
- TRBJ2-7 - TRBV27 TGTGCCAGCAGCGTCTCCCAGGGGTACTACGAGCAGTACTTC CASSVSQGYYEQYF
- TRBJ2-1 - TRBV28 TGTGCCAGCAGTTTGGGGTCCTACAATGAGCAGTTCTTC CASSLGSYNEQFF
- TRBJ2-2 - TRBV9 TGTGCCAGCACCCCGGGCGGCGGGGAGCTGTTTTTT CASTPGGGELFF
- TRBJ1-4 - TRBV5-6 TGTGCCAGCAGCCTCGGGATTGGGGAAAAACTGTTTTTT CASSLGIGEKLFF
- TRBJ2-7 - TRBV6-5 TGTGCCAGCAGTCCTCTACTCTTTTTAGGGGACGAGCAGTACTTC CASSPLLFLGDEQYF
- TRBJ2-3 - TRBV28 TGTGCCAGCAGTCCCCGGGACGGTTACACAGATACGCAGTATTTT CASSPRDGYTDTQYF
- TRBJ2-7 once TRBV19 TGTGCCAGTAGTATAGATGGCCCGGGGGTGGTCTACGAGCAGTACTTC CASSIDGPGVVYEQYF
- TRBJ2-7 once TRBV4-1 TGCGCCAGCAGCCCCCTGGGCGGATCCTACGAGCAGTACTTC CASSPLGGSYEQYF
- TRBJ2-2 - TRBV27 TGTGCCAGCAGTTTATCCGGTGGGTGGGGAAGAAACACCGGGGAGCTGTTTTTT CASSLSGGWGRNTGELFF
TRBD1 TRBJ1-1 - TRBV5-1 TGCGCCAGCAGCTGGGGGACAGGGAGTGGAATGAACACTGAAGCTTTCTTT CASSWGTGSGMNTEAFF